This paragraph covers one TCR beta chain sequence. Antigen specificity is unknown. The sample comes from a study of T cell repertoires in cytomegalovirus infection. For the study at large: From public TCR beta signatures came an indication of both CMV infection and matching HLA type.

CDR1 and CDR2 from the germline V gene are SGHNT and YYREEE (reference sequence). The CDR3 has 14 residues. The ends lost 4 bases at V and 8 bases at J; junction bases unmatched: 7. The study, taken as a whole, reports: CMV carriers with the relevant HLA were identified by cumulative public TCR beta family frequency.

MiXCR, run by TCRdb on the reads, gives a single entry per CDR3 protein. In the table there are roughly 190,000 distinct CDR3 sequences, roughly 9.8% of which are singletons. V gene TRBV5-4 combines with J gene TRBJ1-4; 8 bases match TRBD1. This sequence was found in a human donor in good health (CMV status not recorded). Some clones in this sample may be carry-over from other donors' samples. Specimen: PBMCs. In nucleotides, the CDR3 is TGTGCCAGCAGCGCGACAGGGGCAGACGAAAAACTGTTTTTT. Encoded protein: CASSATGADEKLFF. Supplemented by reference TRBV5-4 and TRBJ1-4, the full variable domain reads ETGVTQSPTHLIKTRGQQVTLRCSSQSGHNTVSWYQQALGQGPQFIFQYYREEENGRGNFPPRFSGLQFPNYSSELNVNALELDDSALYLCASSATGADEKLFFGSGTQLSVL.